This T cell receptor (beta chain) came from a study of identical twins. TCRdb reprocessed the 5' RACE reads with MiXCR, giving one entry per CDR3 protein. The sample shows approximately 210,000 distinct CDR3 sequences, about 6.7% of them seen only once. The V gene's germline CDR1 is SEHNR and CDR2 FQNEAQ (reference sequence). The J segment lost 0 bases and the V segment lost 5 bases, leaving 5 bases of the junction unmatched. CDR3 length: 15 amino acids. This sample was shared with a second study, whose subject was T cells expressing NK-cell markers. From that paper: An anti-gamma-delta TCR antibody confined sorting to alpha-beta TCR T cells across several of the experiments. NKG2C+ dominant clonotypes from more than 5 donors made up about 1.0-7.5% of CD8+ T cells.

The J gene is TRBJ2-7, the V gene TRBV7-9, with TRBD1 matching 9 bases. The clonotype originates from a woman aged 18-29 years in good health. Sequencing used CD8+ T cells sorted from blood. The CDR3 DNA is TGTGCCAGCAGCATGGGACAGGGAGGCTCCTACGAGCAGTACTTC. This codes for CASSMGQGGSYEQYF.